The 5 T cell receptor beta chains below were found in one sample sequenced in a study of Ad26.COV2.S vaccination and SARS-CoV-2 variants. Documented treatment: approximately 18 received Ad26.COV2.S at low or high dose, single or two shots; roughly five received placebo; per-sample allocation not given. Sampling was performed 63 days after the first vaccine or placebo injection. The data were produced by immunoSEQ multiplex PCR, yet TCRdb's version contains in-frame clones alone and is incomplete. The sample yields around 300,000 clones, roughly 90% seen once. The material sequenced was peripheral blood, taken in a trial of Ad26.COV2.S vaccine versus placebo. The receptors originated from a person aged 18 to 65 who received the Ad26.COV2.S COVID-19 vaccine or a placebo.

The chain carries TRBV27 and TRBJ1-2, with TRBD1 matching 11 bases. Germline loops: CDR1 MNHEY, CDR2 SMNVEV (reference sequence). This CDR3 contains 15 residues. V trimming: 3 bases; J trimming: 4 bases; junction bases outside the gene matches: 4. The CDR3 DNA follows: TGTGCCAGCAGTTTCGGGACAGGGGGGTTCTATGGCTACACCTTC. This encodes CASSFGTGGFYGYTF.

This chain uses TRBV28 with TRBJ1-2; D gene ambiguous. Looked up from germline, CDR1 is MDHEN and CDR2 is SYDVKM. With 4 bases removed from V and 3 bases from J, the gap between germline ends came to 9 bases. The CDR3 is made up of 13 amino acids. The CDR3 bases are TGTGCCAGCAGTTCGGGCCTCTACTATGGCTACACCTTC. Translated, it gives CASSSGLYYGYTF.

The chain carries TRBV5-1 and TRBJ2-1, with D perhaps matching TRBD2 (6 bases). Germline V gives CDR1 SGHRS, CDR2 YFSETQ. CDR3 length: 16 residues. The V and J ends lost 5 bases and 6 bases respectively, with 21 bases between them. The CDR3 protein is CASRNPAGLRGNEQFF. The DNA for the CDR3 is TGCGCCAGCAGAAACCCAGCGGGCCTTAGGGGCAATGAGCAGTTCTTC.

This clone was counted only a few times. The chain recombines TRBV6-5 with TRBJ2-7; either TRBD1 or TRBD2 may fit D (5 bases each). This CDR3 has 15 amino acids. Germline V lookup: CDR1 MNHEY, CDR2 SVGAGI. The V end was cut by 6 bases, the J end by 3 bases, with 18 bases between. The CDR3 DNA reads as TGTGCCAGCAGCTGGGACGCTAGGTCCTTCTACGAGCAGTACGTC. This translates into CASSWDARSFYEQYV.

This clone was recorded only once. The CDR3 loop is CASSRTENYGYTF. Here the CDR3 DNA reads TGTGCCAGCAGTCGGACGGAGAACTATGGCTACACCTTC. The V gene is TRBV27, the J gene TRBJ1-2; D ambiguous. The CDR3 runs to 13 residues. The V end lost 5 bases, the J end lost 2 bases, and 9 bases lay between the germline ends. Germline CDR1 MNHEY, CDR2 SMNVEV (reference sequence).